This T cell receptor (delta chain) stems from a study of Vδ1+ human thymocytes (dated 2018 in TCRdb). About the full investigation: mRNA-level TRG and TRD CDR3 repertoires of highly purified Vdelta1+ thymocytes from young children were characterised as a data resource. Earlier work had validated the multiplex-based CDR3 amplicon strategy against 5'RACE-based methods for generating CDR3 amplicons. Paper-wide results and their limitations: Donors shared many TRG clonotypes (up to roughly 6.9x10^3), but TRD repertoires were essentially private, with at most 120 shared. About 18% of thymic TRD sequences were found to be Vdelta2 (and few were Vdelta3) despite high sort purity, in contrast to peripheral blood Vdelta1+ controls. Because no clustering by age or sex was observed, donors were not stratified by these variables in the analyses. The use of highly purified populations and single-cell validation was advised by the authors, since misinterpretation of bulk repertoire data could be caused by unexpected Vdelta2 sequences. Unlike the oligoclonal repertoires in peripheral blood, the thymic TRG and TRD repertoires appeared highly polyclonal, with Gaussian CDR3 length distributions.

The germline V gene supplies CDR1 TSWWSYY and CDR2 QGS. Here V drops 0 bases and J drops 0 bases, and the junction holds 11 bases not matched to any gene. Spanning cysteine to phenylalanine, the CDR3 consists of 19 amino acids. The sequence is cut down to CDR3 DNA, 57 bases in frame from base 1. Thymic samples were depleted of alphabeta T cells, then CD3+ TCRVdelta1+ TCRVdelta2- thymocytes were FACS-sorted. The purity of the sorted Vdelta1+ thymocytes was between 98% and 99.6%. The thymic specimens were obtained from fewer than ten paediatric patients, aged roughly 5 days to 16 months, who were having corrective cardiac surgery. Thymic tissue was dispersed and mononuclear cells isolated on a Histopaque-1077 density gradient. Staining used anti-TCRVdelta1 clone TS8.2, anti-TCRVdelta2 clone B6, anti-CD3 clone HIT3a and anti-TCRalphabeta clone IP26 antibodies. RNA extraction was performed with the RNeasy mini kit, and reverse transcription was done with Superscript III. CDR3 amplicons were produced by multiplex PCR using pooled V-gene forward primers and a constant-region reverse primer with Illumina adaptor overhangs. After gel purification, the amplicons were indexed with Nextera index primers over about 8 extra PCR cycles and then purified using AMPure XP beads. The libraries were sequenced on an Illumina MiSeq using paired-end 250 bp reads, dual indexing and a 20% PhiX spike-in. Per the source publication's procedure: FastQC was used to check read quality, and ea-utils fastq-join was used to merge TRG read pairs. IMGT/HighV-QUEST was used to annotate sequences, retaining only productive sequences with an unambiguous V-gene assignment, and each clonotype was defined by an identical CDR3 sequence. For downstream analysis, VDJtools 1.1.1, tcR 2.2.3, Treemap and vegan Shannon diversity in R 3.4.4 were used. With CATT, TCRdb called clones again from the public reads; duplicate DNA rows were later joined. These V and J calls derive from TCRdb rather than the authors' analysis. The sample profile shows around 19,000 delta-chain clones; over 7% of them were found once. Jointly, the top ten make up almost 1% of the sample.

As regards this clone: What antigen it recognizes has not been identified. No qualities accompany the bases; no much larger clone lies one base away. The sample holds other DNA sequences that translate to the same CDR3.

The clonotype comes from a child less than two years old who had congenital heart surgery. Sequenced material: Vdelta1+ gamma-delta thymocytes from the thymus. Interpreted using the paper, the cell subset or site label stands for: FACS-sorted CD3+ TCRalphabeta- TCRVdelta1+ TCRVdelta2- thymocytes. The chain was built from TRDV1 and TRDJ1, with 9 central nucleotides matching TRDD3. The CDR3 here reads CALGELTCTGGRYTDKLIF. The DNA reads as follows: TGTGCTCTTGGGGAACTGACTTGTACTGGGGGAAGGTACACCGATAAACTCATCTTT.